The entry that follows covers one TCR beta chain sequence. This entry is derived from a study of blood T cell repertoires in COVID-19. The V end lost 5 bases, the J end lost 2 bases, and 11 bases lay between the germline ends. Looked up from germline, CDR1 is SGHRS and CDR2 is YFSETQ. The CDR3 has 13 residues. TCRdb's copy holds only in-frame clones and misses some; the assay was immunoSEQ multiplex PCR. The sample includes fewer than 200,000 clones, roughly 85% seen only once; the top ten take roughly 2%. The sequence came from a woman older than 75 with acute or convalescent COVID-19. Sequencing was performed on peripheral blood. V gene TRBV5-1 combines with J gene TRBJ2-7, with D maybe TRBD1 (6 bases). Here the CDR3 DNA reads TGCGCCAGCAGTTTTGGACAGACCTACGAGCAGTACTTC. Its protein is CASSFGQTYEQYF.